This TCR beta chain was retrieved from a study of shared T cell receptors in the human thymus. The CDR3 spans 17 residues. Germline values: CDR1 KGHSH, CDR2 LQKENI. The ends lost 6 bases at V and 9 bases at J; junction bases unmatched: 20. TCRdb's copy holds only in-frame clones and misses some; the assay was immunoSEQ multiplex PCR. The sample includes 640,000 or so clones, around 87% seen only once; the top ten take 0.009% to 0.0095%. This sample was also put to use in a study of human thymus T cells. This second study says: During corrective heart surgery, resections were taken, and the thymus tissue came from them.

The source of this sequence is a boy in the first two years of life with a congenital heart defect. The sequencing sample was made of thymocytes. The genes are TRBV18 and TRBJ2-3; TRBD1 agrees at 8 bases. The CDR3 DNA follows: TGTGCCAGCTCGACTAACCGACAGGGGCCCCTCCTGTGGACGCAGTATTTT. It translates to CASSTNRQGPLLWTQYF.